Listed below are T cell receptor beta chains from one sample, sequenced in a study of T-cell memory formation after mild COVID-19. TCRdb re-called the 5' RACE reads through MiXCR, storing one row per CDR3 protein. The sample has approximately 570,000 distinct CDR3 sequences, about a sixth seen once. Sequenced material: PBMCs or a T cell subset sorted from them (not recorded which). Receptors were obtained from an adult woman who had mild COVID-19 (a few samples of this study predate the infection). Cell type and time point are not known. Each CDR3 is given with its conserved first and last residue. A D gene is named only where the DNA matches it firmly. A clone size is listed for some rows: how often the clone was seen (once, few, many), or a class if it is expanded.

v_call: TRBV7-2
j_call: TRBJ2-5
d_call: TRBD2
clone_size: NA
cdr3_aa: CASSRAGGPGETQYF
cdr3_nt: TGTGCCAGCAGCCGAGCGGGAGGGCCAGGGGAGACCCAGTACTTC

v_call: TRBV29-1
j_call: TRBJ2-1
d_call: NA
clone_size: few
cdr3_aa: CSVEWGHEQFF
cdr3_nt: TGCAGCGTTGAGTGGGGGCATGAGCAGTTCTTC

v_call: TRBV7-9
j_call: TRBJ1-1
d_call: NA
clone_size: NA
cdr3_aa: CASSSETAPERAFF
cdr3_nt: TGTGCCAGCAGCTCGGAAACAGCCCCTGAGCGGGCTTTCTTT

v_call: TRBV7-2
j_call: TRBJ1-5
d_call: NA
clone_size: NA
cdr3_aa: CASSLAMGREGDRPQHF
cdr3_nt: TGTGCCAGCAGCTTAGCGATGGGCAGGGAGGGGGATCGGCCCCAGCATTTT

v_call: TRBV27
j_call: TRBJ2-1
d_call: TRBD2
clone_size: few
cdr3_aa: CASGSGTSANEQFF
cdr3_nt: TGTGCCAGCGGTTCCGGGACTAGCGCCAATGAGCAGTTCTTC

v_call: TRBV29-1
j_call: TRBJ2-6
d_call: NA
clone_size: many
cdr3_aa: CSVRVSGANVLTF
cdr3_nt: TGCAGCGTTCGGGTTTCTGGGGCCAACGTCCTGACTTTC

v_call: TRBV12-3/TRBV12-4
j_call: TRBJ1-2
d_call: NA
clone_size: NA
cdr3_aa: CASSFGGATGYTF
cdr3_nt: TGTGCCAGCAGCTTTGGGGGGGCGACGGGCTACACCTTC

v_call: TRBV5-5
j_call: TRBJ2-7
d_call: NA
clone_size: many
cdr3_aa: CASSLGRLSYEQYF
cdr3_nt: TGTGCCAGCAGCTTAGGCAGACTAAGCTACGAGCAGTACTTC

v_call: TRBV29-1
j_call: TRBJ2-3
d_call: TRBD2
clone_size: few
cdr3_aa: CSVRTSGGLSDTQYF
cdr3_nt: TGCAGCGTGCGCACTAGCGGGGGCCTTTCAGATACGCAGTATTTT

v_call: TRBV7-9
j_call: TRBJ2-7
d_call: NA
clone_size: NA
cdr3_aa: CASSLASGITYEQYF
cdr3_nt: TGTGCCAGCAGCTTAGCTAGCGGAATCACCTACGAGCAGTACTTC

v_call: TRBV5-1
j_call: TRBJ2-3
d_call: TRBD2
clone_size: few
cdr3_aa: CASTRAGVADTQYF
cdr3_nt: TGCGCCAGCACCAGGGCGGGGGTCGCAGATACGCAGTATTTT

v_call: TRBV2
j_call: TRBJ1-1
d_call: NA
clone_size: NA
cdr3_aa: CASRGRYRRQNTEAFF
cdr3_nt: TGTGCCAGCAGAGGTAGATACAGGCGGCAGAACACTGAAGCTTTCTTT

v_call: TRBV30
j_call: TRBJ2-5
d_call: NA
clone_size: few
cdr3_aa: CAWSVDRGPRETQYF
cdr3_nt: TGTGCCTGGAGTGTGGATAGGGGTCCTAGGGAGACCCAGTACTTC

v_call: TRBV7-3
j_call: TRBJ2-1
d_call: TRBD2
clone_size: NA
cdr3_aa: CASSQGTSGVNEQFF
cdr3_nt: TGTGCCAGCAGCCAAGGGACTAGCGGGGTAAATGAGCAGTTCTTC

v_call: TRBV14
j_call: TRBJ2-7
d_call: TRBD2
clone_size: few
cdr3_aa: CASSQRGTSGNHPYEQYF
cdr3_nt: TGTGCCAGCAGCCAAAGGGGGACTAGCGGGAACCATCCCTACGAGCAGTACTTC

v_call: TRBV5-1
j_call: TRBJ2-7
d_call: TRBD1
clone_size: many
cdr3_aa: CASSLGTGGAYEQYF
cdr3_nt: TGCGCCAGCAGCTTGGGGACAGGGGGGGCCTACGAGCAGTACTTC

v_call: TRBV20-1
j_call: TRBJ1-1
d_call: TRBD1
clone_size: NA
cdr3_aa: CSARPGQGRNTEAFF
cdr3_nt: TGCAGTGCTAGGCCGGGACAGGGGAGGAACACTGAAGCTTTCTTT

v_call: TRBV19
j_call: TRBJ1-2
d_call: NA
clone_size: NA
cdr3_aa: CASSIDRVGDLYGYTF
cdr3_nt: TGTGCCAGTAGTATAGATCGTGTCGGGGACCTATATGGCTACACCTTC

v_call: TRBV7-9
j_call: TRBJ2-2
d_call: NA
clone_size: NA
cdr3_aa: CASSLGLGRRTGELFF
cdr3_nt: TGTGCCAGCAGCTTAGGCCTGGGCAGGAGGACCGGGGAGCTGTTTTTT

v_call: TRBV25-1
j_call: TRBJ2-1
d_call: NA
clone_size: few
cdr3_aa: CASSDDPNYNEQFF
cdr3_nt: TGTGCCAGCAGTGACGACCCAAACTACAATGAGCAGTTCTTC

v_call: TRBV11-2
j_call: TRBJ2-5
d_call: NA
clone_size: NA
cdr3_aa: CASSLGGTQETQYF
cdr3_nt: TGTGCCAGCAGCTTAGGAGGGACGCAAGAGACCCAGTACTTC

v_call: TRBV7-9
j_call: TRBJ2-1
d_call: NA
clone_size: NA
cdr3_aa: CASSLVLDSGGGNEQFF
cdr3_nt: TGTGCCAGCAGCTTAGTTCTGGATAGCGGTGGGGGAAATGAGCAGTTCTTC

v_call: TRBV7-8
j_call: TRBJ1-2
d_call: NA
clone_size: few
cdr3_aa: CASSLARTDPYGYTF
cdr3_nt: TGTGCCAGCAGCTTAGCAAGGACAGACCCCTATGGCTACACCTTC

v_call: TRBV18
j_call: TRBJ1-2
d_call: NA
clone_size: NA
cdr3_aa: CASSTSRAGSLLGYTF
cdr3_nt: TGTGCCAGCTCAACTTCCCGTGCCGGGTCTCTCCTCGGCTACACCTTC

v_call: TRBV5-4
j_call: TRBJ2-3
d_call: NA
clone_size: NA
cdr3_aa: CASSGRKGDTQYF
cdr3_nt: TGTGCCAGCAGCGGGCGGAAAGGAGATACGCAGTATTTT

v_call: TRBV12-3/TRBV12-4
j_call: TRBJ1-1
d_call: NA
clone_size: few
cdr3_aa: CASSPARARDITEAFF
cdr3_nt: TGTGCCAGCAGTCCCGCCCGAGCGAGGGATATCACTGAAGCTTTCTTT

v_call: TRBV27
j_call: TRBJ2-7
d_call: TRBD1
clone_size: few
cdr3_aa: CASSLAVGQGSYEQYF
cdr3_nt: TGTGCCAGCAGTTTAGCTGTCGGACAGGGCTCCTACGAGCAGTACTTC

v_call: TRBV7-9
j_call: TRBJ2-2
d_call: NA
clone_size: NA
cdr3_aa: CASSRQGSGGELFF
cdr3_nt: TGTGCCAGCAGTCGTCAGGGGTCTGGCGGGGAGCTGTTTTTT

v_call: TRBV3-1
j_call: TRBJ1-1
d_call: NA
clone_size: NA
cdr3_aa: CASSQRVPGLGAFF
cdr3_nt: TGTGCCAGCAGCCAAAGAGTGCCGGGACTAGGGGCTTTCTTT

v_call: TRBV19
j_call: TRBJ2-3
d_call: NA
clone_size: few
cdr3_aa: CASSILFHSTDTQYF
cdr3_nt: TGTGCCAGTAGTATCCTATTTCATAGTACAGATACGCAGTATTTT

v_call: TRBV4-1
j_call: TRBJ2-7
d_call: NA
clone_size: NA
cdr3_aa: CASSQKGAASYEQYF
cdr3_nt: TGCGCCAGCAGCCAGAAAGGGGCCGCCTCCTACGAGCAGTACTTC

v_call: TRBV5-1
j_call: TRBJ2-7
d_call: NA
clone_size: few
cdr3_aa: CASSLGVTVSYEQYF
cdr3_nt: TGCGCCAGCAGCTTGGGGGTGACAGTCTCCTACGAGCAGTACTTC

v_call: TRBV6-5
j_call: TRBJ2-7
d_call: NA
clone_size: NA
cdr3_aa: CASSLVFDTTSYEQYF
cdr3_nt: TGTGCCAGCAGTCTAGTTTTCGACACGACTTCCTACGAGCAGTACTTC

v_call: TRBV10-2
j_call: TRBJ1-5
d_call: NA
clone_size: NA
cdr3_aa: CASTPGGSNQPQHF
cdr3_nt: TGCGCCAGCACCCCCGGGGGGAGTAATCAGCCCCAGCATTTT

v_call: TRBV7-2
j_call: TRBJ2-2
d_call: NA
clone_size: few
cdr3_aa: CASSLVAGKNGELFF
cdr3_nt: TGTGCCAGCAGCTTAGTGGCAGGGAAAAACGGGGAGCTGTTTTTT

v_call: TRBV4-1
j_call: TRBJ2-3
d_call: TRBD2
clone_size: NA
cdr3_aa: CASSQDLRGGALDTQYF
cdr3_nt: TGCGCCAGCAGCCAAGATCTTCGCGGGGGGGCTTTGGATACGCAGTATTTT

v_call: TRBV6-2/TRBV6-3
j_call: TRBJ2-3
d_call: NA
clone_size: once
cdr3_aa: CASSYAAWDTQYF
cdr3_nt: TGTGCCAGCAGCTACGCAGCATGGGATACGCAGTATTTT

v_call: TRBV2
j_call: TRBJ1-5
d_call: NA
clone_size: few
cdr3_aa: CASSEGWQGFSNQPQHF
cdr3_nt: TGTGCCAGCAGTGAAGGATGGCAGGGGTTTAGCAATCAGCCCCAGCATTTT

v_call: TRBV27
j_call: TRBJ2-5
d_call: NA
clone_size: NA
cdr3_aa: CASSLNGVLETQYF
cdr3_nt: TGTGCCAGCAGTTTAAACGGGGTTCTAGAGACCCAGTACTTC

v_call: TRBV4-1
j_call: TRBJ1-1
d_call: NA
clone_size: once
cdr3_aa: CASSQGNRGLNTEAFF
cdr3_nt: TGCGCCAGCAGCCAAGGGAACCGAGGATTGAACACTGAAGCTTTCTTT

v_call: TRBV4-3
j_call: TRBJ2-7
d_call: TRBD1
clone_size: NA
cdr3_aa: CASSQAHEQGYEQYF
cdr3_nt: TGCGCAAGCAGCCAAGCTCATGAACAGGGGTACGAGCAGTACTTC

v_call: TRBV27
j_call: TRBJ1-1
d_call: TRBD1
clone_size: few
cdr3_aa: CASSLGTGGFTEAFF
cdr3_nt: TGTGCCAGCAGTTTAGGGACAGGGGGCTTCACTGAAGCTTTCTTT

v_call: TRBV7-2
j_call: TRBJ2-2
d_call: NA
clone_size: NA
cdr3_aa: CASSLNARGNTGELFF
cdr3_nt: TGTGCCAGCAGCTTAAATGCAAGGGGAAACACCGGGGAGCTGTTTTTT

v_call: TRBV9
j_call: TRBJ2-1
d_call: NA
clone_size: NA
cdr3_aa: CASSSSPPPYNEQFF
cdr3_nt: TGTGCAAGCAGCTCCTCCCCCCCACCCTACAATGAGCAGTTCTTC

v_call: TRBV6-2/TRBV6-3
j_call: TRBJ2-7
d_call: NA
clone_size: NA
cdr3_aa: CASKDSGVEQYF
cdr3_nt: TGTGCCAGCAAGGATTCCGGGGTAGAGCAGTACTTC

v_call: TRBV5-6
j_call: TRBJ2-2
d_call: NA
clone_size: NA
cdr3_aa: CASSTGVSTGELFF
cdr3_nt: TGTGCCAGCAGCACGGGGGTTAGTACCGGGGAGCTGTTTTTT

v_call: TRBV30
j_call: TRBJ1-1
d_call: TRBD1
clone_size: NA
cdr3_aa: CACGQVVGTEAFF
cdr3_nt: TGTGCCTGTGGACAGGTAGTTGGCACTGAAGCTTTCTTT

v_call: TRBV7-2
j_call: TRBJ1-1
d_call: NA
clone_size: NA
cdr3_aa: CASSLVGGNEAFF
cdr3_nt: TGTGCCAGCAGCTTAGTGGGGGGGAACGAAGCTTTCTTT

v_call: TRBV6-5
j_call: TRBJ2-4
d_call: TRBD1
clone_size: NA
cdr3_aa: CASRHDRAVKNIQYF
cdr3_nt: TGTGCCAGCAGACACGACAGGGCGGTCAAAAACATTCAGTACTTC